The subject of this entry is one T cell receptor (beta chain). The sample belongs to a study of blood T cell repertoires in COVID-19. For the study at large: T cells, B-cell-depleted T cells, or PBMCs provided the cDNA or gDNA that served as material.

From germline, CDR1 is LNHDA and CDR2 SQIVND (reference sequence). The germline V and J ends were trimmed by 8 bases and 1 base, with 11 bases remaining between them. The CDR3 is 13 amino acids. The protocol was immunoSEQ multiplex PCR, while the TCRdb copy is restricted to in-frame clones and leaves out a portion. The sample lists 250,000 to 400,000 clones, roughly 90% occurring once. This TCR was recovered from a woman aged 25 to 39 with COVID-19, enrolled during active disease. The sample was peripheral blood. The V gene is TRBV19, the J gene TRBJ2-5, with D perhaps TRBD2 (6 bases). The CDR3 reads CASAGTFQETQYF. For the CDR3, the DNA is TGTGCCAGTGCCGGGACTTTCCAAGAGACCCAGTACTTC. The variable domain in full, with the rest retrieved from reference TRBV19 and TRBJ2-5, is DGGITQSPKYLFRKEGQNVTLSCEQNLNHDAMYWYRQDPGQGLRLIYYSQIVNDFQKGDIAEGYSVSREKKESFPLTVTSAQKNPTAFYLCASAGTFQETQYFGPGTRLLVL.